A single sample is the source of the 20 T cell receptor beta chains below, sequenced in a study of T cells in Graves' hyperthyroidism and ophthalmopathy. Amplification targeted TCR beta CDR3 regions from RNA transcripts. A set of HTBI primers served as the primers for a first-round RT-PCR of the TCR CDR3. One entry per CDR3 protein, called by TCRdb with MiXCR from the multiplex PCR reads. The repertoire has more than 95,000 distinct CDR3 sequences, 40% to 50% of them found once; the top ten carry roughly 25%. The sequencing input was blood. All receptors derive from a man in his forties or fifties with Graves' hyperthyroidism.

The sample holds many counts of this clonotype. Germline is not matched at one junction end, which may reflect a read error. The chain is built from TRBV7-7 and TRBJ2-5; TRBD2 matches at 9 bases. The CDR3 has 15 amino acids. Germline V gene data show CDR1 as SSHAT and CDR2 as FNYEAQ (reference sequence). CDR3 sequence: CASSLAGVSGETQYF. The CDR3 DNA follows: TGTGCTAGCAGCTTAGCGGGAGTTAGTGGGGAGACCCAGTACTTC.

This chain uses TRBV7-3 with TRBJ2-3, with TRBD2 identical over 7 bases. This CDR3 comprises 13 residues. The germline V gene encodes CDR1 SGHTA and CDR2 FQGTGA. V was pared by 5 bases and J by 6 bases, with 5 bases of the junction left unmatched. The CDR3 here is CASSPHGGDTQYF. The CDR3, as DNA: TGTGCCAGCAGCCCTCACGGGGGGGATACGCAGTATTTT.

This clonotype was detected many times. The chain recombines TRBV5-1 with TRBJ2-7; a possible D gene is TRBD1 (6 bases). The CDR3 totals 17 residues. Trimming removed 5 bases at V and 3 bases at J, with 24 bases between. Looked up from germline, CDR1 is SGHRS and CDR2 is YFSETQ. The CDR3 protein is CASSFYFNREGRYEQYF. As DNA, the CDR3 is TGCGCCAGCAGTTTTTACTTCAACAGGGAAGGACGCTACGAGCAGTACTTC.

V usage is TRBV5-1 and J usage is TRBJ2-7; 7 bases are shared with TRBD1. CDR1 is SGHRS and CDR2 is YFSETQ in the germline V gene. The CDR3 contains 15 residues. Trimming removed 2 bases from V and 2 bases from J; junction bases left unmatched: 7. The CDR3 sequence: CASSFDRDSAYEQYF. The DNA for the CDR3 is TGCGCCAGCAGCTTCGACCGGGACAGTGCCTACGAGCAGTACTTC.

This chain links TRBV5-1 with TRBJ1-1, with D hard to call. Germline V lookup: CDR1 SGHRS, CDR2 YFSETQ. Trimming removed 4 bases from V and 6 bases from J, with 16 bases in between. The CDR3 has 14 amino acids. The CDR3 sequence is CASSPDGGSSEAFF. The CDR3 DNA reads as TGCGCCAGCAGCCCAGACGGCGGGAGCTCTGAAGCTTTCTTT. The entire variable domain, with the rest obtained from reference TRBV5-1 and TRBJ1-1, is as follows: KAGVTQTPRYLIKTRGQQVTLSCSPISGHRSVSWYQQTPGQGLQFLFEYFSETQRNKGNFPGRFSGRQFSNSRSEMNVSTLELGDSALYLCASSPDGGSSEAFFGQGTRLTVV.

This clonotype was counted at least ten times. This chain joins TRBV7-2 and TRBJ2-7, with 10 bases matching TRBD1. The V and J ends lost 4 bases and 6 bases, in that order; junction bases with no gene match: 6. Per the germline V gene, CDR1 is SGHTA and CDR2 is FQGNSA. The CDR3 is 14 amino acids. CDR3 sequence reads: CASSSDRGRAEQYF. CDR3 in DNA: TGTGCCAGCAGCTCCGACAGGGGGCGCGCCGAGCAGTACTTC.

The chain links TRBV7-9 to TRBJ2-5; either TRBD1 or TRBD2 may fit D (6 bases each). Trimming stripped 5 bases from V and 5 bases from J, with 12 bases between. CDR3 length equals 13 residues. Germline V gene data show CDR1 as SEHNR and CDR2 as FQNEAQ (reference sequence). CDR3 sequence: CASSRGGMETQYF. The CDR3, as DNA: TGTGCCAGCAGCCGAGGGGGGATGGAGACCCAGTACTTC.

This clonotype was detected ten times or more. The rearrangement links TRBV15 to TRBJ2-5, with D perhaps given as TRBD1 or TRBD2 (6 bases each). The CDR3 consists of 17 residues. Germline CDR1 is LNHNV and CDR2 is YYDKDF (reference sequence). Trimming cost V 0 bases and J 7 bases, with 21 bases left between them. CDR3 residues: CATSRDRGAAVFGTQYF. For the CDR3, the DNA is TGTGCCACCAGCAGAGATAGGGGGGCGGCGGTCTTTGGGACCCAGTACTTC.

This clonotype was seen repeatedly, ten times or more. This sequence joins TRBV12-3 or TRBV12-4 and TRBJ2-2, with TRBD1 identical over 8 bases. CDR3 length equals 18 residues. V shed 0 bases and J 6 bases; nucleotides not matched to a gene: 12. The CDR3 is CASSLALRVGQASGELFF. CDR3 in DNA: TGTGCCAGCAGTTTAGCGCTGCGTGTGGGACAGGCCTCCGGGGAGCTGTTTTTT.

This clonotype was observed many times. The CDR3, as DNA: TGCGCCAGCAGCCACTTGGGGCACAGCAATTCACCCCTCCACTTT. Its translation: CASSHLGHSNSPLHF. The V call is TRBV4-1, the J call TRBJ1-6; a possible D gene is TRBD1 (5 bases). Germline V gene data show CDR1 as MGHRA and CDR2 as YSYEKL. This CDR3 has 15 residues. The ends were cut back, 3 bases at V and 7 bases at J, with 13 bases in the middle.

The sample holds many counts of this clonotype. The chain carries TRBV6-5 and TRBJ1-1; possibly TRBD1 for D (5 bases). Per the germline V gene, CDR1 is MNHEY and CDR2 is SVGAGI. The CDR3 spans 14 residues. V was clipped by 1 base and J by 3 bases, with 9 bases between them. The CDR3 reads CASSYFGGDTEAFF. CDR3 coding DNA: TGTGCCAGCAGTTACTTTGGGGGGGACACTGAAGCTTTCTTT.

This CDR3 reads CASNSGDREGTDTQYF. The DNA of the CDR3 is TGTGCCAGCAATTCAGGAGACAGGGAGGGCACAGATACGCAGTATTTT. The chain recombines TRBV2 with TRBJ2-3; D is possibly TRBD1 (7 bases). The germline V gene encodes CDR1 SNHLY and CDR2 FYNNEI. The CDR3 covers 16 residues. Deletions cut 7 bases from V and 1 base from J, with 18 bases between.

The V and J genes are TRBV24-1 and TRBJ2-3, with TRBD2 as a possible D gene (7 bases). CDR3 length: 15 amino acids. Trimming cost V 8 bases and J 0 bases, with 14 bases left between them. Germline CDR1 and CDR2: KGHDR and SFDVKD. The CDR3 region has the DNA TGTGCCACCACAGACAAGGGGGGGAGCACAGATACGCAGTATTTT. This gives the protein CATTDKGGSTDTQYF.

Regarding this clonotype: One end of the junction fails to match germline, which may point to a read error. V gene TRBV7-9 combines with J gene TRBJ1-1; D is perhaps TRBD1 (5 bases). CDR3 size: 14 residues. Germline-derived CDR1 and CDR2 are SEHNR and FQNEAQ (reference sequence). CDR3 protein: CASSFTGLVTEALF. In nucleotides, the CDR3 is TGTGCCAGCAGCTTTACAGGATTGGTCACTGAAGCTCTCTTT.

Of note for this clonotype: The junction departs from germline at one end; a sequencing error may be responsible. The chain is built from TRBV20-1 and TRBJ2-3; 8 bases fit TRBD2. CDR3 length: 13 residues. Germline CDR1 and CDR2: DFQATT and SNEGSKA (reference sequence). Here the CDR3 reads CSVDSGSTDTQYF. The CDR3 DNA reads TGCAGTGTTGACAGCGGGAGCACAGATACGCAATATTTT.

For this clonotype: At one of its ends the junction is not consistent with the germline gene, which may arise from a read error. The rearrangement uses TRBV24-1 and TRBJ2-1; D perhaps matches TRBD2 (5 bases). Germline-derived CDR1 and CDR2 are KGHDR and SFDVKD. The CDR3 runs to 13 residues. In DNA, the CDR3 is TGTGCCACCAGTCCCCCCGGGAACAATGAGCAGTTCTTT. Translated: CATSPPGNNEQFF.

This clonotype was counted many times. This chain uses TRBV6-2 or TRBV6-3 with TRBJ2-5; TRBD1 aligns across 9 bases. Germline CDR1 and CDR2: MNHEY and SVGEGT. The CDR3 consists of 16 residues. The J segment lost 4 bases and the V segment lost 5 bases, leaving 11 bases of the junction unmatched. CDR3 sequence reads: CASSPGTGTSGETQYF. The CDR3, as DNA: TGTGCCAGCAGTCCCGGGACAGGGACATCGGGAGAGACCCAGTACTTC.

This clonotype appeared a single time. This chain joins TRBV7-3 and TRBJ2-1; 9 nucleotides align to TRBD1. V lost 2 bases, J lost 5 bases, and 7 bases stayed unmatched. From germline, CDR1 is SGHTA and CDR2 FQGTGA. CDR3 size: 16 residues. In nucleotides, the CDR3 is TGTGCCAGCAGCTTATACGAGACAGGGGGGAACAATGAGCAGTTCTTC. It translates to CASSLYETGGNNEQFF.

This clonotype was observed at least ten times. V usage is TRBV29-1 and J usage is TRBJ1-5, with D possibly being TRBD1 (5 bases). Trimming removed 5 bases from V and 3 bases from J, with 11 bases in between. Germline CDR1 and CDR2: SQVTM and ANQGSEA. CDR3 length: 13 amino acids. The CDR3 sequence: CSVSLGPNQPQHF. DNA of the CDR3: TGCAGCGTTTCATTGGGGCCCAATCAGCCCCAGCATTTT. The full variable domain, with the rest looked up from reference TRBV29-1 and TRBJ1-5, is SAVISQKPSRDICQRGTSLTIQCQVDSQVTMMFWYRQQPGQSLTLIATANQGSEATYESGFVIDKFPISRPNLTFSTLTVSNMSPEDSSIYLCSVSLGPNQPQHFGDGTRLSIL.

This clonotype has more than one count but fewer than ten. One end of the junction fails to match germline, which may point to a read error. DNA of the CDR3: TGTGCCAGCAGTTTTCCTTCGCCGGGACTAGCGCATTACAATGAGCAGTTCTTC. Protein product: CASSFPSPGLAHYNEQFF. This chain connects TRBV24-1 to TRBJ2-1; 10 bases are shared with TRBD2. Germline loops: CDR1 KGHDR, CDR2 SFDVKD. The CDR3 covers 18 residues.